This T cell receptor beta chain comes out of a study of control samples from healthy donors and cancer patients. The germline V gene encodes CDR1 SNHLY and CDR2 FYNNEI. V lost 7 bases to trimming and J lost 2 bases, with 17 bases between them. This CDR3 spans 16 amino acids. This clone occurred once. Profiled with immunoSEQ multiplex PCR; TCRdb holds only in-frame clones, not every one. This repertoire shows about 130,000 clones, 80% to 95% found once; its top ten account for roughly 6%. The receptor comes from a man aged 18 to 30 in good health. The chain has TRBV2 and TRBJ2-2; TRBD2 is a possible D gene (6 bases). Sample: blood. The CDR3 DNA reads TGTGCCAGCACGGAGGGATTTCCTATTAACACCGGGGAGCTGTTTTTT. Protein sequence: CASTEGFPINTGELFF.